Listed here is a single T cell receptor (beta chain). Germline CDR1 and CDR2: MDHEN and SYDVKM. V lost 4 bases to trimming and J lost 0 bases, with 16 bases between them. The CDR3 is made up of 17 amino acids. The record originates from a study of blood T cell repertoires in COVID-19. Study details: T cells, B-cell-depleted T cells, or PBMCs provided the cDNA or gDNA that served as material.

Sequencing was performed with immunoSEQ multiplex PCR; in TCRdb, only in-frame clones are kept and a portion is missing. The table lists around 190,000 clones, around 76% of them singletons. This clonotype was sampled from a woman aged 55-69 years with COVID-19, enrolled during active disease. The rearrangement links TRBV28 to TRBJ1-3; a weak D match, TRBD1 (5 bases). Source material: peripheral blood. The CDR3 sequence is CASSYPGVVNSGNTIYF. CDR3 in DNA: TGTGCCAGCAGTTACCCGGGGGTCGTAAACTCTGGAAACACCATATATTTT.